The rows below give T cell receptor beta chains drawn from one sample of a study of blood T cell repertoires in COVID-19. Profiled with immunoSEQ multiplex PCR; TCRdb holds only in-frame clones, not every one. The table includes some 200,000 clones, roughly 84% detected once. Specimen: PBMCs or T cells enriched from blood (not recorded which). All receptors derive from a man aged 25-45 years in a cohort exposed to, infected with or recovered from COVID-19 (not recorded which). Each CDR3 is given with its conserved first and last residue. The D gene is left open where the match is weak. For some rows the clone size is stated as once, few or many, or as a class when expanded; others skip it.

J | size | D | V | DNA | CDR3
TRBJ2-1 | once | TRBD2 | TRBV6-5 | TGTGCCAGCAGTTACAGTATTAGCGGGAACGATGAGCAGTTCTTC | CASSYSISGNDEQFF
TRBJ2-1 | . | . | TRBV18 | TGTGCCAGCTCACCAGTTGTACAGCGGATTTCCTACAATGAGCAGTTCTTC | CASSPVVQRISYNEQFF
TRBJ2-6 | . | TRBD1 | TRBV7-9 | TGTGCCAGCAGATCGGGACAGGGGTATTCTGGGGCCAACGTCCTGACTTTC | CASRSGQGYSGANVLTF
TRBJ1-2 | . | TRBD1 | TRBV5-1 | TGCGCCAGCAGCCCGGCCCCGGGACAGGGGGCCTATGGCTACACCTTC | CASSPAPGQGAYGYTF
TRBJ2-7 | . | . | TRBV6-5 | TGTGCCAGCAGTTCCTTCAGGTTTCCCTACGAGCAGTACTTC | CASSSFRFPYEQYF
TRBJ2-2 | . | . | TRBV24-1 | TGTGCCACCAGTGATCCAGGACTAACCGGGGAGCTGTTTTTT | CATSDPGLTGELFF
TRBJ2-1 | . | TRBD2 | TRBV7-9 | TGTGCCAGCAGCTGGAGAGCGGGAGGGGATGAGCAGTTCTTC | CASSWRAGGDEQFF
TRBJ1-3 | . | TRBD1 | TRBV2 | TGTGCCAGCGCGAAACTAACAGGGGGAGGAAACACCATATATTTT | CASAKLTGGGNTIYF
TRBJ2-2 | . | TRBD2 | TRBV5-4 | TGTGCCAGTAAGACTAGCGGGAGTCCCGCGAACACCGGGGAGCTGTTTTTT | CASKTSGSPANTGELFF
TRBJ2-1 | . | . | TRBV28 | TGTGCCACCGCGAAAGACTACAATGAGCAGTTCTTC | CATAKDYNEQFF
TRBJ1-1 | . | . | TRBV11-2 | TGTGCCAGCAGCTTAGGTCAACCAGGGGACACTGAAGCTTTCTTT | CASSLGQPGDTEAFF
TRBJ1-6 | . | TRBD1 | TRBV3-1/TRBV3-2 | TGTGCCAGCGCTACAGGGGACTATAATTCACCCCTCCACTTT | CASATGDYNSPLHF
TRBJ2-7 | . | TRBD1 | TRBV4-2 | TGTGCCAGCAGCCCCGGACAGGGGGGCATCGAGCAGTACTTC | CASSPGQGGIEQYF
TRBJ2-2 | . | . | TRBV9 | TGTGCCAGCAGCGTAGGTCCTAGCGCCGGGGAGCTGTTTTTT | CASSVGPSAGELFF
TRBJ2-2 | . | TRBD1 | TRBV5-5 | TGTGCCAGCAGCGCCTTACCAGGGGGCGCGAACACCGGGGAGCTGTTTTTT | CASSALPGGANTGELFF
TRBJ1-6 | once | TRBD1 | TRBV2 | TGTGCCAGCAGTGACCGGGACAGGGGGCTGTCACCCCTCCACTTT | CASSDRDRGLSPLHF
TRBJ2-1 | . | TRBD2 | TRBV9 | TGTGCCAGCAGCGTAGGCTATCGGGGACTTTCTAGCGGGAGTAAGGACTACAATGAGCAGTTCTTC | CASSVGYRGLSSGSKDYNEQFF
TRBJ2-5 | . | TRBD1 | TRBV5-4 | TGTGCCAGCAGCCCGGGACAGGGTGACTTC | CASSPGQGDF
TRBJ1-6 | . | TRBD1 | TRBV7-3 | TGTGCCAGCAGCCTGCGGGACAGGGCTTCACCCCTCCACTTT | CASSLRDRASPLHF
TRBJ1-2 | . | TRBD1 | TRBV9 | TGTGCCAGCAGCGTCCAAGACAGGGGAAGGTATGGCTACACCTTC | CASSVQDRGRYGYTF
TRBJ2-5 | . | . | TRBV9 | TGTGCCAGTTCGACCGGGAACCAAGAGACCCAGTACTTC | CASSTGNQETQYF
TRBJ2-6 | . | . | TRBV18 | TGTGCCAGCTCACCGGACATCATCTCTGGGGCCAACGTCCTGACTTTC | CASSPDIISGANVLTF
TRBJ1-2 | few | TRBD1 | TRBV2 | TGTGCCAGCAGTGATGACAGGGGCGGCTACACCTTC | CASSDDRGGYTF
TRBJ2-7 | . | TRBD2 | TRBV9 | TGTGCCAGCAGCGGGGATCTAGCGGGAGAAACCTACGAGCAGTACTTC | CASSGDLAGETYEQYF
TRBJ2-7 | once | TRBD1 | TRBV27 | TGTGCCAGCAGTTTTCTCGGGACAGCCTACGAGCAGTACTTC | CASSFLGTAYEQYF
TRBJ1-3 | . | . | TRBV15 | TGTGCCACCAGCAGAGTTCGTATCGGAAACACCATATATTTT | CATSRVRIGNTIYF
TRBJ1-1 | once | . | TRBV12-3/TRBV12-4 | TGTGCCAGCAGTCTACTTAAACCAGCTTTCTTT | CASSLLKPAFF
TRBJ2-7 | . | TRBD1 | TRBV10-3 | TGTGCCATCAGTGCGGCCGGGACAGGCCCCTACGAGCAGTACTTC | CAISAAGTGPYEQYF
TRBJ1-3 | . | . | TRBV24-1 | TGTGCCACCAGTGAATTCCTAACTTCCTGCTCTGGAAACACCATATATTTT | CATSEFLTSCSGNTIYF
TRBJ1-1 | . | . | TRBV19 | TGTGCCAGTAGTATTCAAGACAGGAACACTGAAGCTTTCTTT | CASSIQDRNTEAFF
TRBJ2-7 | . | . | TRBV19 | TGTGCCAGTAGTTATACCGCGTTCACCTACGAGCAGTACTTC | CASSYTAFTYEQYF
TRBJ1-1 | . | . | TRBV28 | TGTGCCAGCAGTTTATGGACAGGCTGGGCTTTCTTT | CASSLWTGWAFF
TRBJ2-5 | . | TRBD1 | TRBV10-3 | TGTGCCATCAGTGAGTTAGGGACAGGGAAAACCCGTCAAGAGACCCAGTACTTC | CAISELGTGKTRQETQYF
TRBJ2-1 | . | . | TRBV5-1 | TGCGCCAGCAGCCCTCGGGACTTAGACAATGAGCAGTTCTTC | CASSPRDLDNEQFF
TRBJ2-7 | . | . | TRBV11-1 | TGTGCCAGCAGCTCCCTCCGGGGAAAGTCCTACGAGCAGTACTTC | CASSSLRGKSYEQYF
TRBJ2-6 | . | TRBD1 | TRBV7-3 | TGTGCCAGCAGCACGACAGGGGCTGGGGCCAACGTCCTGACTTTC | CASSTTGAGANVLTF
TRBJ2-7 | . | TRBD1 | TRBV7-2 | TGTGCCAGCACCCCTGGACAGGGGTACGAGCAGTACTTC | CASTPGQGYEQYF
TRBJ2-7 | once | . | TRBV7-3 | TGTGCCAGCAGCTTAGTCGGCGGTTCTACCTACGAGCAGTACTTC | CASSLVGGSTYEQYF
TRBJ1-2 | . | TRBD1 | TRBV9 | TGTGCCAGCAGCGATCGGACAGGCGCCTATGGCTACACCTTC | CASSDRTGAYGYTF
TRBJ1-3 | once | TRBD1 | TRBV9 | TGTGCCAGCAGCGTAGGACAGGGGGCATACACCATATATTTT | CASSVGQGAYTIYF
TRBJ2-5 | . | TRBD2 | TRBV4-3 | TGCGCCAGCAGCCAGGCCGGGACTAGCGGGAGCGGTGAGACCCAGTACTTC | CASSQAGTSGSGETQYF
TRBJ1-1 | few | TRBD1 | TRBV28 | TGTGCCAGCATCCCGGGACAGAGAGTTGAAGCTTTCTTT | CASIPGQRVEAFF
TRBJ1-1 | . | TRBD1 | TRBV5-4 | TGTGCCAGCAGAAGGACAGGGGTCTCGGAAGCTTTCTTT | CASRRTGVSEAFF
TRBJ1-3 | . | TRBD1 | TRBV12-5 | TGTGCTAGTGGTTTGGCCACAGGGGGCTTTAACACCATATATTTT | CASGLATGGFNTIYF
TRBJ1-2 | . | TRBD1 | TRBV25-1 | TGTGCCAGCACTCCGTGGGACAGCAACTATGGCTACACCTTC | CASTPWDSNYGYTF
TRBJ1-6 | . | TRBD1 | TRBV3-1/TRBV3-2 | TGTGCCAGCAGCCCGAACCGATCTGGGACAGGTAGCTCCTATAATTCACCCCTCCACTTT | CASSPNRSGTGSSYNSPLHF
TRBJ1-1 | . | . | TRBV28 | TGTGCCAGCAGCCGCGGCTCCCGCCAAGACACTGAAGCTTTCTTT | CASSRGSRQDTEAFF
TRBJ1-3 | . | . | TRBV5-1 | TGCGCCAGCAGCTTGGCCGGTTTACCGCGAAACACCATATATTTT | CASSLAGLPRNTIYF
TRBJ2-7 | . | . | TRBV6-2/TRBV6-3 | TGTGCCAGCAGTTTACTCGTGATTTACGAGCAGTACTTC | CASSLLVIYEQYF
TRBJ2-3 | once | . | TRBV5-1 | TGCGCCAGCAGCTTGATATTCGTAGATACGCAGTATTTT | CASSLIFVDTQYF
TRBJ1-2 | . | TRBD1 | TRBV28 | TGTGCCAGCAGTCGACAGGGGGGATCTGGCTACACCTTC | CASSRQGGSGYTF
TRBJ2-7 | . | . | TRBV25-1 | TGTGCCAGCAGTCCCCTCTACGAGCAGTACTTC | CASSPLYEQYF
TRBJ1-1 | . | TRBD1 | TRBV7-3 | TGTGCCAGCAGCTTAAATGGGGACAGGGCCACTGAAGCTTTCTTT | CASSLNGDRATEAFF
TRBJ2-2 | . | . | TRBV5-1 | TGCGCCAGCAGCTTGCAATCCGGGGAGCTGTTTTTT | CASSLQSGELFF
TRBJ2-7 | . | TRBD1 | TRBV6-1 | TGTGCCAGCAGTGAAGGGACAGGGTACCGCCTGAGCTCCTACGAGCAGTACTTC | CASSEGTGYRLSSYEQYF